This record looks at one T cell receptor beta chain sequence and its context. Its antigen remains unidentified. The source of the sample is a study of cytomegalovirus exposure and HLA in healthy donors. Findings of the study overall: Accurate prediction of most subjects' HLA-A and HLA-B alleles from TCR beta sequences was reported. Later findings reportedly placed an Asian-associated ancestry cluster below the roughly 700-donor mean for N-insertions.

Primers included in the PCR were 60 Vbeta and 13 Jbeta primers. Sequenced by immunoSEQ multiplex PCR; TCRdb stores in-frame clones only, minus some. The sample includes about 63,000 clones, 75% of them seen just once. This CDR3 has 15 amino acids. V gave up 0 bases and J gave up 2 bases, with 10 bases separating them. CDR1 and CDR2 (germline): SGHRS, YFSETQ. V usage is TRBV5-1 and J usage is TRBJ2-3, with D possibly matching TRBD2 (6 bases). The sequencing sample was made of PBMCs. The TCR sequence derives from a middle-aged woman in good health and CMV-seropositive. As DNA, the CDR3 is TGCGCCAGCAGCTTGGGGGACTCGCCCACAGATACGCAGTATTTT. Amino acids: CASSLGDSPTDTQYF.